This TCR beta chain was identified during a study of blood T cell repertoires in COVID-19. Source study methods: The assay estimated nucleated cells by amplifying reference gene primers. The assay was immunoSEQ multiplex PCR, and TCRdb's table has in-frame clones only and misses some. That table furnishes V, J and clone size, whereas the DNA furnished D and trimming. Among about 370,000 clones listed, 75% to 90% were seen once. Individuals drawn from under 30 US areas were about 18 to 95 years old. The source of this sequence is a man between 18 and 35 years old who had recovered from COVID-19. The sequenced sample was PBMCs or T cells enriched from blood (not recorded which).

In DNA, the CDR3 is TGTGCCACCAGTTCAGGTAGCGGTACTTCCACAGATACGCAGTATTTT. It encodes CATSSGSGTSTDTQYF. The V gene is TRBV24-1, the J gene TRBJ2-3; D is possibly TRBD2 (6 bases). This CDR3 is built from 16 residues. V lost 6 bases, J lost 2 bases, and 17 bases lay in between. Germline-derived CDR1 and CDR2 are KGHDR and SFDVKD.